These 25 T cell receptor beta chains were all obtained from the same sample, sequenced in a study of identifying expanded T cells in peripheral blood (dated by TCRdb to about 2019). Library method: the immunoSEQ multiplex PCR assay. Here the immuneACCESS table is served through TCRdb, limited to in-frame sequences with V and J called. Missing clones are a known gap in these copies; in checked studies unresolved V genes cover under half, and the rest lacks a known reason. The sample yields 100,000 or so clones; roughly 89% were counted once. The ten largest clones capture about a sixth of the sample. The sequencing sample was made of blood. The receptors come from a person aged 18-69 years in good health.

The CDR3 sequence is CASSALPGQGAVYGYTF. CDR3 sequence (DNA): TGTGCCAGCAGCGCACTTCCGGGACAGGGGGCCGTTTATGGCTACACCTTC. The chain uses TRBV5-6 and TRBJ1-2; the match to TRBD1 covers 12 bases. In germline, CDR1 is SGHDT, CDR2 YYEEEE. V lost 4 bases, J lost 5 bases, and 12 bases stayed unmatched. The CDR3 is made up of 17 amino acids.

The chain joins TRBV7-8 to TRBJ1-1; weak D call: TRBD1 (5 bases). The CDR3 contains 15 residues. V lost 2 bases and J 6 bases, leaving 16 bases between the germline ends. Germline loops: CDR1 SGHVS, CDR2 FQNEAQ. CDR3 region: CASSLTTAGIAEAFF. The CDR3 DNA reads TGTGCCAGCAGCTTAACAACGGCAGGGATTGCTGAAGCTTTCTTT.

The chain joins TRBV11-2 to TRBJ2-1, with 7 bases matching TRBD2. J lost 4 bases, V lost 3 bases, and 12 bases had no gene match. Looked up from germline, CDR1 is SGHAT and CDR2 is FQNNGV. This CDR3 contains 17 residues. Here the CDR3 reads CASSFLSGAGEYNEQFF. As DNA, the CDR3 is TGTGCCAGCAGCTTTTTGAGTGGGGCGGGGGAGTACAATGAGCAGTTCTTC.

This chain uses TRBV29-1 with TRBJ1-1; the match to TRBD1 covers 10 bases. V lost 4 bases to trimming and J lost 4 bases; unmatched junction nucleotides: 0. From germline, CDR1 is SQVTM and CDR2 ANQGSEA. The CDR3 length is 12 residues. Here the CDR3 DNA reads TGCAGCGTTGGGACAGGGGGCACTGAAGCTTTCTTT. This sequence encodes CSVGTGGTEAFF.

This rearrangement joins TRBV18 to TRBJ2-3; D is possibly TRBD2 (5 bases). The V end lost 3 bases, the J end lost 3 bases, and 10 bases lay between the germline ends. Per germline, CDR1 KGHSH and CDR2 LQKENI. The length of the CDR3 is 14 residues. This CDR3 is CASSPYGETDTQYF. DNA of the CDR3: TGTGCCAGCTCACCTTACGGGGAGACAGATACGCAGTATTTT. Looking up the rest from reference TRBV18 and TRBJ2-3 gives the full variable domain: NAGVMQNPRHLVRRRGQEARLRCSPMKGHSHVYWYRQLPEEGLKFMVYLQKENIIDESGMPKERFSAEFPKEGPSILRIQQVVRGDSAAYFCASSPYGETDTQYFGPGTRLTVL.

V usage is TRBV30 and J usage is TRBJ1-2; the D is unclear. The germline V and J ends were trimmed by 0 bases and 4 bases, with 9 bases remaining between them. The CDR3 length is 13 residues. Germline V CDR1 and CDR2: GTSNPN, SVGIG (reference sequence). The CDR3 region is CAWSVPGLYGYTF. The CDR3 DNA sequence: TGTGCCTGGAGTGTACCGGGCCTCTATGGCTACACCTTC.

V gene TRBV9 combines with J gene TRBJ2-3; D might be TRBD1 (6 bases). Germline CDR1 reads SGDLS; CDR2 reads YYNGEE. Trimming removed 0 bases from V and 2 bases from J, with 10 bases in between. This CDR3 is built from 15 residues. The DNA of the CDR3 is TGTGCCAGCAGCGTAGTAGGGGGAAACACAGATACGCAGTATTTT. This gives the protein CASSVVGGNTDTQYF.

The V and J genes are TRBV27 and TRBJ2-7, with 7 bases that match TRBD1. With 6 bases clipped from V and 0 bases from J, the junction kept 8 bases outside the gene matches. Germline CDR1 MNHEY, CDR2 SMNVEV (reference sequence). The CDR3 covers 15 residues. This CDR3 is CASSWDSEGSYEQYF. The CDR3 DNA is TGTGCCAGCAGCTGGGACAGTGAGGGCTCCTACGAGCAGTACTTC.

CDR3 sequence reads: CASSTGQGRRNGYTF. CDR3 in DNA: TGTGCCAGTAGTACGGGACAGGGAAGGCGGAATGGCTACACCTTC. The chain couples TRBV19 to TRBJ1-2; 9 bases line up with TRBD1. The CDR3 contains 15 residues. V was clipped by 4 bases and J by 6 bases; unmatched bases: 9. Germline V gene data show CDR1 as LNHDA and CDR2 as SQIVND (reference sequence).

The rearrangement joins TRBV28 to TRBJ1-2, with D unclear. V was clipped by 10 bases and J by 4 bases, with 16 bases between them. This CDR3 region has 13 residues. Germline V gives CDR1 MDHEN, CDR2 SYDVKM. The DNA of the CDR3 is TGTGCCACCCACCTCCAACCAACCTATGGCTACACCTTC. Protein: CATHLQPTYGYTF.

This clone was observed a handful of times. The chain has TRBV5-6 and TRBJ1-1; no clear D. The germline gives CDR1 SGHDT, CDR2 YYEEEE. The length of the CDR3 is 12 residues. V shed 0 bases and J shed 7 bases, with 7 bases lying between them. CDR3 bases: TGTGCCAGCAGCTTGGAACAGCATGAAGCTTTCTTT. Translating gives CASSLEQHEAFF.

V gene TRBV6-6 combines with J gene TRBJ1-1; a possible D gene is TRBD1 (6 bases). The V gene's germline CDR1 is MNHNY and CDR2 SVGAGI (reference sequence). This CDR3 contains 14 residues. V lost 0 bases to trimming and J lost 6 bases, with 11 bases between them. The DNA of the CDR3 is TGTGCCAGCAGTTACTCGCAGGGGTGGTCTGAAGCTTTCTTT. The encoded protein is CASSYSQGWSEAFF.

The chain joins TRBV6-6 to TRBJ1-4; D is undetermined. Trimming stripped 2 bases from V and 5 bases from J, with 12 bases between. This CDR3 is built from 15 residues. CDR1 and CDR2 (germline): MNHNY, SVGAGI (reference sequence). The CDR3 nucleotides read TGTGCCAGCAGTTACGGCACACCCGGAAATGAAAAACTGTTTTTT. This gives the protein CASSYGTPGNEKLFF.

The V gene is TRBV10-2, the J gene TRBJ1-6; D gene unclear. Germline V CDR1 and CDR2: WSHSY, SAAADI. Trimming cost V 2 bases and J 1 base, with 15 bases left between them. CDR3 length equals 18 residues. CDR3 protein: CASSESAGPISYNSPLHF. CDR3 nucleotides: TGCGCCAGCAGTGAGAGTGCAGGCCCCATATCCTATAATTCACCCCTCCACTTT.

This clone was counted a single time. The chain carries TRBV5-6 and TRBJ1-1; D unresolved. V was shortened by 2 bases and J by 8 bases, with 10 bases between the two germline ends. Germline V gene data show CDR1 as SGHDT and CDR2 as YYEEEE. The CDR3 totals 12 residues. This chain's CDR3 is CASSLSATEAFF. In DNA form, the CDR3 reads TGTGCCAGCAGCTTATCCGCGACCGAAGCTTTCTTT.

The V call is TRBV30, the J call TRBJ1-3, with D unresolved. Deletions cut 2 bases from V and 0 bases from J, with 5 bases between. CDR3 length: 13 amino acids. Germline CDR1 GTSNPN, CDR2 SVGIG (reference sequence). In DNA form, the CDR3 reads TGTGCCTGGAGTAAACGCTCTGGAAACACCATATATTTT. This sequence encodes CAWSKRSGNTIYF.

A single count supports this clone. The chain has TRBV18 and TRBJ2-3; the D is unclear. Germline assignment: CDR1 KGHSH and CDR2 LQKENI. The germline V and J ends were trimmed by 5 bases and 0 bases, with 18 bases remaining between them. The CDR3 has 17 residues. The CDR3 spells CASSSKYKTPSTDTQYF. DNA of the CDR3: TGTGCCAGCTCATCCAAATACAAGACACCGAGCACAGATACGCAGTATTTT.

The chain joins TRBV4-3 to TRBJ1-4, with 9 bases aligning to TRBD1. CDR3 length equals 14 residues. In germline, CDR1 is LGHNA, CDR2 YSLEER. Unmatched junction bases numbered 7, after V lost 4 bases and J lost 10 bases. The CDR3 coding sequence is TGCGCCAGCAGCCGACAGGGGGAGGTCGGAAAACTGTTTTTT. Protein: CASSRQGEVGKLFF.

The chain uses TRBV7-9 and TRBJ2-7, with D possibly being TRBD2 (6 bases). Trimming took 1 base from V and 5 from J, leaving 12 bases between them. This CDR3 comprises 14 residues. Germline V gene sequence: CDR1 SEHNR, CDR2 FQNEAQ (reference sequence). The CDR3 DNA sequence: TGTGCCAGCAGCTTAGGGCTAGCGTCAAACGAGCAGTACTTC. As protein: CASSLGLASNEQYF.

The J gene is TRBJ2-6, the V gene TRBV2; TRBD1 is a possible D gene (6 bases). Trimming removed 6 bases at V and 8 bases at J, with 14 bases between. The CDR3 has 14 amino acids. Germline lookup yields CDR1 SNHLY and CDR2 FYNNEI. The CDR3 here is CASSGTGLTNVLTF. The CDR3 DNA sequence: TGTGCCAGCAGCGGAACAGGGCTGACCAACGTCCTGACTTTC.

The V and J genes are TRBV7-2 and TRBJ1-2; D gene ambiguous. V was cut by 5 bases and J by 7 bases, with 14 bases left in between. Per germline, CDR1 SGHTA and CDR2 FQGNSA. This CDR3 is built from 13 residues. The CDR3: CASSRQEEVGYTF. Here the CDR3 DNA reads TGTGCCAGCAGCCGCCAGGAAGAGGTTGGCTACACCTTC.

The gene calls are TRBV28 and TRBJ2-5; TRBD1 aligns across 10 bases. The CDR3 has 14 amino acids. J lost 4 bases, V lost 10 bases, and 9 bases had no gene match. Germline V gene lookup returns CDR1 MDHEN and CDR2 SYDVKM. The DNA for the CDR3 is TGTGCCACCTGGTCTTGGACAGGGGGAGAGACCCAGTACTTC. Translating it yields CATWSWTGGETQYF. Using reference TRBV28 and TRBJ2-5 for the parts outside the CDR3, the full variable domain is DVKVTQSSRYLVKRTGEKVFLECVQDMDHENMFWYRQDPGLGLRLIYFSYDVKMKEKGDIPEGYSVSREKKERFSLILESASTNQTSMYLCATWSWTGGETQYFGPGTRLLVL.

The V call is TRBV7-6, the J call TRBJ1-1, with TRBD1 matching 8 bases. The CDR3 spans 15 residues. V was pared by 1 base and J by 6 bases, with 7 bases of the junction left unmatched. Germline CDR1 and CDR2: SGHVS and FNYEAQ. The CDR3 DNA sequence: TGTGCCAGCAGCTTAGTGCAGGGGGCAAGGGCTGAAGCTTTCTTT. Translation gives CASSLVQGARAEAFF.

The V gene is TRBV18, the J gene TRBJ2-5; D is perhaps TRBD1 (6 bases). The length of the CDR3 is 15 residues. Trimming removed 3 bases from V and 1 base from J, with 12 bases in between. Germline assignment: CDR1 KGHSH and CDR2 LQKENI. This chain's CDR3 is CASSPTGLSQETQYF. The CDR3 region has the DNA TGTGCCAGCTCACCCACAGGGCTCTCCCAAGAGACCCAGTACTTC.

This rearrangement joins TRBV13 to TRBJ2-7; the match to TRBD1 covers 7 bases. The CDR3 loop spans 14 amino acids. Per germline, CDR1 PRHDT and CDR2 FYEKMQ (reference sequence). J lost 3 bases, V lost 6 bases, and 8 bases had no gene match. The CDR3 nucleotides read TGTGCCAGCAGGAAACTCGGGACAGACTACGAGCAGTACTTC. This translates into CASRKLGTDYEQYF. The full variable domain, its missing parts supplied by reference TRBV13 and TRBJ2-7, is AAGVIQSPRHLIKEKRETATLKCYPIPRHDTVYWYQQGPGQDPQFLISFYEKMQSDKGSIPDRFSAQQFSDYHSELNMSSLELGDSALYFCASRKLGTDYEQYFGPGTRLTVT.